Listed below are T cell receptor beta chains from one sample, sequenced in a study of blood T cell repertoires in COVID-19. Assay used: immunoSEQ multiplex PCR; TCRdb lists only in-frame clones, some missing. The table has 300,000 to 350,000 clones, about 88% seen once. The specimen was PBMCs or T cells enriched from blood (not recorded which). Receptors originate from a woman aged 25 to 39 who had recovered from COVID-19. Each CDR3 is given with its conserved first and last residue. The D gene is left open where the match is weak. Size is stated for part of the rows, as once, few or many counts, or as a class when the clone is expanded.

j_gene: TRBJ1-3
abundance: few
d_gene: TRBD1
v_gene: TRBV5-1
CDR3nt: TGCGCCAGCAGCGTGGACCGGGACAGTCCTGGAAACACCATATATTTT
CDR3aa: CASSVDRDSPGNTIYF

j_gene: TRBJ1-5
abundance: few
d_gene: NA
v_gene: TRBV28
CDR3nt: TGTGCCAGCAGCGCCCTGGGGGGGTTTCAGCCCCAGCATTTT
CDR3aa: CASSALGGFQPQHF

j_gene: TRBJ2-1
abundance: NA
d_gene: TRBD1
v_gene: TRBV11-2
CDR3nt: TGTGCCAGCAGCTTACAGACAGGGATGGGGGATGAGCAGTTCTTC
CDR3aa: CASSLQTGMGDEQFF

j_gene: TRBJ1-6
abundance: NA
d_gene: TRBD1
v_gene: TRBV12-3/TRBV12-4
CDR3nt: TGTGCCAGCAGTGACAGGGGAGCCGGGGCCCTCCACTTT
CDR3aa: CASSDRGAGALHF

j_gene: TRBJ1-2
abundance: NA
d_gene: NA
v_gene: TRBV5-5
CDR3nt: TGTGCCAGCAGCCCCGAGAGATATGGCTACACCTTC
CDR3aa: CASSPERYGYTF

j_gene: TRBJ2-3
abundance: few
d_gene: NA
v_gene: TRBV6-1
CDR3nt: TGTGCCAGCAGTGAGGAGACAGATACGCAGTATTTT
CDR3aa: CASSEETDTQYF

j_gene: TRBJ2-7
abundance: NA
d_gene: NA
v_gene: TRBV5-1
CDR3nt: TGCGCCAGCAGCTTGGCAGGAACAGGGTACTACGAGCAGTACTTC
CDR3aa: CASSLAGTGYYEQYF

j_gene: TRBJ1-2
abundance: NA
d_gene: NA
v_gene: TRBV6-5
CDR3nt: TGTGCCAGCAGCCCCCGTGAGGGCGGCTATGGCTACACCTTC
CDR3aa: CASSPREGGYGYTF

j_gene: TRBJ2-7
abundance: NA
d_gene: TRBD1
v_gene: TRBV7-9
CDR3nt: TGTGCCAGCAGCTTAGCCGGACAGGGGCCCACCTACGAGCAGTACTTC
CDR3aa: CASSLAGQGPTYEQYF

j_gene: TRBJ1-2
abundance: NA
d_gene: NA
v_gene: TRBV4-1
CDR3nt: TGCGCCAGCAGCCAAGAAGTGACACAGCAGTCCTATGGCTACACCTTC
CDR3aa: CASSQEVTQQSYGYTF

j_gene: TRBJ2-2
abundance: once
d_gene: TRBD1
v_gene: TRBV5-1
CDR3nt: TGCGCCAGCAGACGACAACAGGGGGCGCGTCCCACCGGGGAGCTGTTTTTT
CDR3aa: CASRRQQGARPTGELFF

j_gene: TRBJ2-7
abundance: NA
d_gene: TRBD1
v_gene: TRBV5-1
CDR3nt: TGCGCCAGCAGCTTGGCCGCAAGGGGGCGGGAGCAGTACTTC
CDR3aa: CASSLAARGREQYF

j_gene: TRBJ1-1
abundance: NA
d_gene: NA
v_gene: TRBV7-2
CDR3nt: TGTGCCAGCAGCTTAGCGGTTCAGCAGGGGTCACTTCACACTGAAGCTTTCTTT
CDR3aa: CASSLAVQQGSLHTEAFF

j_gene: TRBJ1-5
abundance: NA
d_gene: TRBD1
v_gene: TRBV6-1
CDR3nt: TGTGCCAGCAGTGAAGCAGGGGGCTATAATCAGCCCCAGCATTTT
CDR3aa: CASSEAGGYNQPQHF

j_gene: TRBJ1-2
abundance: NA
d_gene: NA
v_gene: TRBV18
CDR3nt: TGTGCCAGCACCCCGACAGCTAACTATGGCTACACCTTC
CDR3aa: CASTPTANYGYTF

j_gene: TRBJ2-3
abundance: NA
d_gene: TRBD1
v_gene: TRBV28
CDR3nt: TGTGCCAGCAGTTTTGGGACAGGGCCCCCGCAGTATTTT
CDR3aa: CASSFGTGPPQYF

j_gene: TRBJ2-7
abundance: NA
d_gene: TRBD2
v_gene: TRBV7-9
CDR3nt: TGTGCCAGCAGCTTAAGGGTAGGAGCGGGGAGCTCCTACGAGCAGTACTTC
CDR3aa: CASSLRVGAGSSYEQYF

j_gene: TRBJ1-1
abundance: NA
d_gene: TRBD1
v_gene: TRBV2
CDR3nt: TGTGCCAGCAGTGAAGCCCTAGGGACAGGGGTTGGAACTGAAGCTTTCTTT
CDR3aa: CASSEALGTGVGTEAFF

j_gene: TRBJ1-3
abundance: once
d_gene: NA
v_gene: TRBV9
CDR3nt: TGTGCCAGCAGCGCTGTAGGCGGCTCTGGAAACACCATATATTTT
CDR3aa: CASSAVGGSGNTIYF

j_gene: TRBJ2-2
abundance: NA
d_gene: TRBD1
v_gene: TRBV10-3
CDR3nt: TGTGCCACTGGGACAGCCGCGAACACCGGGGAGCTGTTTTTT
CDR3aa: CATGTAANTGELFF

j_gene: TRBJ1-4
abundance: NA
d_gene: TRBD1
v_gene: TRBV19
CDR3nt: TGTGCCAGTAGAGACAGGGGAAGAACTAATGAAAAACTGTTTTTT
CDR3aa: CASRDRGRTNEKLFF

j_gene: TRBJ2-3
abundance: once
d_gene: NA
v_gene: TRBV10-1
CDR3nt: TGCGCCAGCAGTGGGGCCGTTAGCACAGATACGCAGTATTTT
CDR3aa: CASSGAVSTDTQYF

j_gene: TRBJ1-2
abundance: NA
d_gene: NA
v_gene: TRBV28
CDR3nt: TGTGCCAGCAGTTTTCGCGGGGCGCCGTACTATGGCTACACCTTC
CDR3aa: CASSFRGAPYYGYTF

j_gene: TRBJ1-4
abundance: NA
d_gene: TRBD1
v_gene: TRBV7-9
CDR3nt: TGTGCCAGCATCCCGACAGGGGGAGAAAAACTGTTTTTT
CDR3aa: CASIPTGGEKLFF

j_gene: TRBJ2-3
abundance: many
d_gene: NA
v_gene: TRBV7-8
CDR3nt: TGTGCCAGCAGCCCTGTGGGCCTTAGCGGCAGCACAGATACGCAGTATTTT
CDR3aa: CASSPVGLSGSTDTQYF

j_gene: TRBJ2-3
abundance: NA
d_gene: TRBD1
v_gene: TRBV3-1/TRBV3-2
CDR3nt: TGTGCCAGCAGCCAAGGTGGGACAGGGGAGATCACAGATACGCAGTATTTT
CDR3aa: CASSQGGTGEITDTQYF

j_gene: TRBJ1-2
abundance: NA
d_gene: NA
v_gene: TRBV27
CDR3nt: TGTGCCAGCAGTTTCCGAGATAACTATGGCTACACCTTC
CDR3aa: CASSFRDNYGYTF

j_gene: TRBJ2-3
abundance: NA
d_gene: NA
v_gene: TRBV9
CDR3nt: TGTGCCAGCAGCGTAGGAGTTGACAGCCTCACAGATACGCAGTATTTT
CDR3aa: CASSVGVDSLTDTQYF

j_gene: TRBJ2-7
abundance: NA
d_gene: NA
v_gene: TRBV19
CDR3nt: TGTGCCAGTAGTATTGGTCCAGGGGATCGTCCCTACGAGCAGTACTTC
CDR3aa: CASSIGPGDRPYEQYF

j_gene: TRBJ1-1
abundance: NA
d_gene: NA
v_gene: TRBV28
CDR3nt: TGTGCCAGCAGTTTATCAGTGGGCAGAGCTTTCTTT
CDR3aa: CASSLSVGRAFF

j_gene: TRBJ2-3
abundance: NA
d_gene: NA
v_gene: TRBV28
CDR3nt: TGTGCCAGCACCTCAGGGCTAGACTCAGATACGCAGTATTTT
CDR3aa: CASTSGLDSDTQYF

j_gene: TRBJ1-2
abundance: NA
d_gene: TRBD1
v_gene: TRBV7-9
CDR3nt: TGTGCCAGCAGCTTGAATGACAGGGGCGATACTAACTATGGCTACACCTTC
CDR3aa: CASSLNDRGDTNYGYTF

j_gene: TRBJ2-5
abundance: NA
d_gene: TRBD2
v_gene: TRBV3-1/TRBV3-2
CDR3nt: TGTGCCAGCAGCCAATGGCGGGGGGGAGTGGAGACCCAGTACTTC
CDR3aa: CASSQWRGGVETQYF

j_gene: TRBJ1-1
abundance: NA
d_gene: NA
v_gene: TRBV30
CDR3nt: TGTGCCTGGAGTGACACAGACACTGAAGCTTTCTTT
CDR3aa: CAWSDTDTEAFF

j_gene: TRBJ1-5
abundance: NA
d_gene: TRBD1
v_gene: TRBV5-1
CDR3nt: TGCGCCAGCAGCCCATCGGGACAGGGCGACAATCAGCCCCAGCATTTT
CDR3aa: CASSPSGQGDNQPQHF

j_gene: TRBJ1-1
abundance: NA
d_gene: TRBD1
v_gene: TRBV28
CDR3nt: TGTGCCAGCAGCCCGGGACAGGGGTTTGAAATTTCGGACACTGAAGCTTTCTTT
CDR3aa: CASSPGQGFEISDTEAFF

j_gene: TRBJ1-5
abundance: NA
d_gene: NA
v_gene: TRBV19
CDR3nt: TGTGCCAGTAGTGACAGCCTCAATCAGCCCCAGCATTTT
CDR3aa: CASSDSLNQPQHF

j_gene: TRBJ2-3
abundance: NA
d_gene: TRBD2
v_gene: TRBV27
CDR3nt: TGTGCCAGCAGTTTATCGGAGGGACTAGCGGGGGTTTGGGCGCAGTATTTT
CDR3aa: CASSLSEGLAGVWAQYF

j_gene: TRBJ1-4
abundance: NA
d_gene: TRBD1
v_gene: TRBV18
CDR3nt: TGTGCCAGCTCACCGGGACAGGGAGGTGAAAAACTGTTTTTT
CDR3aa: CASSPGQGGEKLFF

j_gene: TRBJ2-3
abundance: NA
d_gene: TRBD1
v_gene: TRBV5-4
CDR3nt: TGTGCCAGCAGGACAGACCAGGGGGTACCAGATACGCAGTATTTT
CDR3aa: CASRTDQGVPDTQYF

j_gene: TRBJ1-5
abundance: NA
d_gene: NA
v_gene: TRBV3-1/TRBV3-2
CDR3nt: TGTGCCAGCAGCATGGACACGTCGAATCAGCCCCAGCATTTT
CDR3aa: CASSMDTSNQPQHF

j_gene: TRBJ1-6
abundance: once
d_gene: NA
v_gene: TRBV5-4
CDR3nt: TGTGCCAGCAGCTCATCCCAGGTTGGGTCACCCCTCCACTTT
CDR3aa: CASSSSQVGSPLHF

j_gene: TRBJ1-1
abundance: NA
d_gene: NA
v_gene: TRBV30
CDR3nt: TGTGCCTTACGAATTAGGGGGGGCACTGAAGCTTTCTTT
CDR3aa: CALRIRGGTEAFF

j_gene: TRBJ2-5
abundance: NA
d_gene: NA
v_gene: TRBV12-3/TRBV12-4
CDR3nt: TGTGCCAGCAGTTCCGGGGAGACCCAGTACTTC
CDR3aa: CASSSGETQYF

j_gene: TRBJ2-1
abundance: NA
d_gene: NA
v_gene: TRBV7-6
CDR3nt: TGTGCCAGCAGCGATATATACAGGACCTACAATGAGCAGTTCTTC
CDR3aa: CASSDIYRTYNEQFF

j_gene: TRBJ2-3
abundance: NA
d_gene: NA
v_gene: TRBV6-2/TRBV6-3
CDR3nt: TGTGCCAGCAGTGATAGGAGGATTACAGATACGCAGTATTTT
CDR3aa: CASSDRRITDTQYF

j_gene: TRBJ1-5
abundance: NA
d_gene: NA
v_gene: TRBV18
CDR3nt: TGTGCCAGCTCACCACGGTCGGGGCAGCCCCAGCATTTT
CDR3aa: CASSPRSGQPQHF

j_gene: TRBJ1-6
abundance: NA
d_gene: TRBD1
v_gene: TRBV5-4
CDR3nt: TGTGCCAGCAGCGCGACAGGACAGGGGTATAATTCACCCCTCCACTTT
CDR3aa: CASSATGQGYNSPLHF

j_gene: TRBJ1-1
abundance: NA
d_gene: TRBD1
v_gene: TRBV10-3
CDR3nt: TGTGCCATCAAATTGGGACAGGGGGACACTGAAGCTTTCTTT
CDR3aa: CAIKLGQGDTEAFF

j_gene: TRBJ2-7
abundance: NA
d_gene: TRBD1
v_gene: TRBV7-2
CDR3nt: TGTGCCAGCAGCCCTCGCTCCGGGACAGGGAGCGAGCAGTACTTC
CDR3aa: CASSPRSGTGSEQYF

j_gene: TRBJ1-3
abundance: NA
d_gene: NA
v_gene: TRBV12-3/TRBV12-4
CDR3nt: TGTGCCAGCGACAGCAACTCTGGAAACACCATATATTTT
CDR3aa: CASDSNSGNTIYF

j_gene: TRBJ1-2
abundance: few
d_gene: NA
v_gene: TRBV19
CDR3nt: TGTGCCAGTACCAGCCGTAGCGGTCTAAACTATGGCTACACCTTC
CDR3aa: CASTSRSGLNYGYTF

j_gene: TRBJ2-7
abundance: NA
d_gene: TRBD1
v_gene: TRBV30
CDR3nt: TGTGCCTGGAGGTCCCCCCATCCGGGACAGGGGCTTTACGAGCAGTACTTC
CDR3aa: CAWRSPHPGQGLYEQYF

j_gene: TRBJ2-1
abundance: NA
d_gene: TRBD2
v_gene: TRBV18
CDR3nt: TGTGCCAGCTCCCCTAGCGGGGGAACCTACAATGAGCAGTTCTTC
CDR3aa: CASSPSGGTYNEQFF

j_gene: TRBJ1-1
abundance: NA
d_gene: NA
v_gene: TRBV15
CDR3nt: TGTGCCACCAGCAGGGGCGGGGGGTGGAATACTGAAGCTTTCTTT
CDR3aa: CATSRGGGWNTEAFF

j_gene: TRBJ1-1
abundance: NA
d_gene: TRBD1
v_gene: TRBV18
CDR3nt: TGTGCCAGCTCGGGGACAGGGGGCGCCTACACTGAAGCTTTCTTT
CDR3aa: CASSGTGGAYTEAFF